The T cell receptor beta chain under discussion was sequenced for a study of OX40 agonist ivuxolimab in advanced cancers. This CDR3 is built from 18 residues. V trimming: 4 bases; J trimming: 0 bases; junction bases outside the gene matches: 7. Germline loops: CDR1 SGHTA, CDR2 FQGNSA. The repertoire was sequenced with immunoSEQ multiplex PCR; TCRdb's copy has only in-frame clones and lacks some. Here the sample spans around 81,000 clones, about 88% being singletons. The V and J genes are TRBV7-2 and TRBJ2-6; 9 bases match TRBD1. This specimen was CD4+ or CD8+ T cells sorted from blood, taken in a trial of the OX40 agonist ivuxolimab. This TCR was recovered from an adult with an advanced solid tumor such as melanoma, head and neck, liver or kidney cancer. The CDR3 DNA is TGTGCCAGCAGCTCCCTAGGGACAGGGATCTCTGGGGCCAACGTCCTGACTTTC. Translation: CASSSLGTGISGANVLTF.